This T cell receptor beta chain was found in a study of blood T cell repertoires in COVID-19. Study at large: Both acute and convalescent COVID-19 samples were obtained from the United States, Italy and Spain. Nucleic acid was either cDNA or gDNA, and it came from T cells, B-cell-depleted T cells, or PBMCs.

Those enrolled, adults aged about 18 to 89 years, came from roughly 23 US areas. The CDR3 consists of 17 residues. V was pared by 6 bases and J by 0 bases, with 18 bases between. Original analysis: Estimation of nucleated cell counts was performed using reference gene primer amplification. Assay used: immunoSEQ multiplex PCR; TCRdb lists only in-frame clones, some missing. V and J calls and clone size are as listed in that table; D and trimming were resolved from the DNA. The top ten clones hold less than 2.5% of a sample with roughly 250,000 clones, approximately 90% of them seen once. This chain connects TRBV23-1 to TRBJ1-5; D ambiguous. TRBV23-1 is labeled an ORF, and its function is uncertain. This sequence was found in a woman under 30 who had recovered from COVID-19. The sequenced sample was PBMCs or T cells enriched from blood (not recorded which). Written as DNA, the CDR3 is TGCGCCAGCAGACACCCGGGGTATTATATTAGCAATCAGCCCCAGCATTTT. Protein sequence: CASRHPGYYISNQPQHF.